The 9 T cell receptor beta chains below were found in one sample sequenced in a study of T cells in Graves' hyperthyroidism and ophthalmopathy. Amplification of TCR beta CDR3 regions was performed using RNA transcripts as template. First-round RT-PCR of the TCR CDR3 relied on the HTBI primer set. TCRdb passed the multiplex PCR reads through MiXCR, listing each CDR3 protein once. The sample includes more than 350,000 distinct CDR3 sequences, 13% to 15% of them seen just once. Sequencing was done on a sample of blood. These receptors were collected from an older woman with Graves' ophthalmopathy.

Ten or more counts support this clonotype. CDR3 DNA sequence: TGTGCCAGCAGGGAGCAGGGTATCGGCAAAAACATTCAGTACTTC. Protein product: CASREQGIGKNIQYF. The chain combines TRBV28 with TRBJ2-4, with D perhaps TRBD1 (5 bases). The V gene's germline CDR1 is MDHEN and CDR2 SYDVKM. Trimming left V 6 bases short and J 3 bases short, with 15 bases between. This CDR3 spans 15 amino acids.

At least ten counts were recorded for this clonotype. The gene calls are TRBV24-1 and TRBJ2-6, with TRBD1 as a possible D gene (5 bases). This CDR3 contains 19 residues. V dropped 4 bases and J dropped 0 bases, with 18 bases sitting between them. Per the germline V gene, CDR1 is KGHDR and CDR2 is SFDVKD. CDR3 in DNA: TGTGCCACCAGTGACCCTACACAGGAGAAACACTCTGGGGCCAACGTCCTGACTTTC. Encoded protein: CATSDPTQEKHSGANVLTF.

This clonotype was detected many times. The rearrangement uses TRBV10-2 and TRBJ2-1, with 8 bases fitting TRBD2. The length of the CDR3 is 16 residues. Trimming took 6 bases from V and 1 from J; bases not matched to a gene: 8. Germline V gene sequence: CDR1 WSHSY, CDR2 SAAADI. The CDR3, as DNA: TGCGCCAGCAGGGCAAGCGGGAGAACTTCCTACAATGAGCAGTTCTTC. Protein product: CASRASGRTSYNEQFF.

The DNA of the CDR3 is TGTGCCAGCAGCCCGTGGGGGATCCGGAGTGGGAGCAATGAGCAGTTCTTC. Protein: CASSPWGIRSGSNEQFF. V and J are TRBV7-8 and TRBJ2-1; D possibly matches TRBD1 or TRBD2 (5 bases each). This CDR3 has 17 residues. With 5 bases removed from V and 6 bases from J, the gap between germline ends came to 23 bases. Germline V gene data show CDR1 as SGHVS and CDR2 as FQNEAQ.

This CDR3 reads CASSLGADSPLHF. The CDR3 bases are TGTGCCAGCAGTCTGGGGGCGGATTCACCCCTCCACTTT. This chain joins TRBV6-1 and TRBJ1-6; tentatively, D is TRBD1 (6 bases). The CDR3 runs to 13 residues. V lost 5 bases and J lost 8, with 10 bases in between. Germline values: CDR1 MNHNS, CDR2 SASEGT.

This clonotype showed up just once. The chain couples TRBV20-1 to TRBJ2-1; 10 bases line up with TRBD2. This CDR3 is 16 amino acids long. CDR1 DFQATT and CDR2 SNEGSKA come from the germline V gene (reference sequence). Trimming at V came to 0 bases and at J to 3 bases, leaving 5 bases not matched to a gene. CDR3 amino acids: CSARDLGLAVYNEQFF. The CDR3 DNA reads as TGCAGTGCTAGAGATCTAGGACTAGCGGTCTACAATGAGCAGTTCTTC.

This sequence joins TRBV6-1 and TRBJ2-2; D unclear. Germline-derived CDR1 and CDR2 are MNHNS and SASEGT. The length of the CDR3 is 11 residues. Trimming removed 11 bases from V and 1 base from J, with 5 bases in between. This CDR3 is CAGLNTGELFF. CDR3 DNA sequence: TGTGCCGGGTTGAACACCGGGGAGCTGTTTTTT.

This clonotype has just a few counts. The chain joins TRBV6-5 to TRBJ2-3; 9 nucleotides agree with TRBD2. V lost 2 bases, J lost 4 bases, and 7 bases stayed unmatched. Germline CDR1 and CDR2: MNHEY and SVGAGI. The CDR3 runs 16 residues. CDR3 in amino acids: CASSYAREGPADTQYF. The CDR3, as DNA: TGTGCCAGCAGTTACGCGCGGGAGGGCCCTGCAGATACGCAGTATTTT.

Many counts were recorded for this clonotype. The genes are TRBV18 and TRBJ2-5; 8 bases agree with TRBD1. The CDR3 loop spans 14 amino acids. The germline CDR1 and CDR2 sequences are KGHSH and LQKENI. Losses at the gene ends were 1 base for V and 4 bases for J; bases not matched to a gene: 2. In DNA, the CDR3 is TGTGCCAGCTCACCACGGACAGGGAGAGAGACCCAGTACTTC. Amino acid sequence: CASSPRTGRETQYF.